This T cell receptor (beta chain) was captured in a study of T cell responses to AZD1222 COVID-19 vaccine. About this clone: Its antigen is unidentified.

Study results and limitations: Repertoire sampling happened only post peak T cell response. Unmutated variant regions are reportedly targeted by nearly half of spike-specific TCRs. Spike-specific TCR breadth and depth were elevated following two AZD1222 doses. Among the donors, most were white British and more were female, and clonal diversity was possibly underestimated.

Trimming took off 7 bases at V and 9 bases at J, with 13 bases between the two ends. The CDR3 totals 13 residues. From germline, CDR1 is MNHEY and CDR2 SVGAGI. Libraries were prepared by immunoSEQ multiplex PCR; TCRdb keeps only in-frame clonotypes and omits some of them. The data contain some 150,000 clones, 80% to 95% of them singletons. The sequenced sample was peripheral blood, obtained on day 0 of MenACWY control vaccination. The rearrangement uses TRBV6-5 and TRBJ1-6, with D possibly being TRBD1 (5 bases). This clonotype was obtained from an adult in good health. CDR3 sequence reads: CASKGLEGSPLHF. DNA for the CDR3: TGTGCCAGCAAGGGGCTAGAGGGTTCACCCCTCCACTTT.